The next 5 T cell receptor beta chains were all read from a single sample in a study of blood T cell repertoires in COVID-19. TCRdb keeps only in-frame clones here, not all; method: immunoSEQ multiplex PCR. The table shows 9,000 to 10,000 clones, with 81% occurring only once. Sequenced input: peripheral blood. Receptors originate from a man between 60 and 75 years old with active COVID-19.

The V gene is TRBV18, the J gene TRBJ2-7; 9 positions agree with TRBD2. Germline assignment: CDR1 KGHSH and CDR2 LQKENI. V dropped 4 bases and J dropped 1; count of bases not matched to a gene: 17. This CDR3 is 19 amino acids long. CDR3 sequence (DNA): TGTGCCAGCTCACGTCTTCCTGCTAGCGGGACCGCCCTATCCTACGAGCAGTACTTC. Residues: CASSRLPASGTALSYEQYF.

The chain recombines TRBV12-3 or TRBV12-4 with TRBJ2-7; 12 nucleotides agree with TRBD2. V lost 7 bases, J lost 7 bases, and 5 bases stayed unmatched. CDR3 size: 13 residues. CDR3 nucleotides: TGTGCCAGCAAAGGACTAGCGGGAAGAGAGCAGTACTTC. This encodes CASKGLAGREQYF.

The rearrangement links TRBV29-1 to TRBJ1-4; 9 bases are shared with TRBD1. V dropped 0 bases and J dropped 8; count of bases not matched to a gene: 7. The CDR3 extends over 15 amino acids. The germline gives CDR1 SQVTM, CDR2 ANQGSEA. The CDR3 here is CSVEELTGGGEKLFF. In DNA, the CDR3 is TGCAGCGTTGAAGAGTTGACAGGGGGTGGCGAAAAACTGTTTTTT.

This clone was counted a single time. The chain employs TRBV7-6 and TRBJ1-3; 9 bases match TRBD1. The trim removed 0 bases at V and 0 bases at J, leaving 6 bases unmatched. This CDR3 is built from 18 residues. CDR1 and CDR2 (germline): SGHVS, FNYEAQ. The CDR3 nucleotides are TGTGCCAGCAGCTTAGCGTGGTGGACAGGGGCCTCTGGAAACACCATATATTTT. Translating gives CASSLAWWTGASGNTIYF.

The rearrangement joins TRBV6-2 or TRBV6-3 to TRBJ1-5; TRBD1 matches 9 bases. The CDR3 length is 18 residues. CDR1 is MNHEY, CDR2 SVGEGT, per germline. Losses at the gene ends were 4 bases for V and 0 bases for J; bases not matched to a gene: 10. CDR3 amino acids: CASSSYRGLSGSNQPQHF. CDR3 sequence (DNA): TGTGCCAGCAGTTCATACAGGGGGCTCTCGGGTAGCAATCAGCCCCAGCATTTT.